A single sample gave rise to the 16 T cell receptor beta chains below, sequenced in a study of regulatory T cells in long-lasting Graves disease. Described time point: newly diagnosed GD, antithyroid drugs for less than 3 months. Researchers made the TCR library from RNA that was extracted from PBMCs. Arm-PCR with iRepertoire HTBI primers amplified the CDR3 regions for these TCR beta libraries. TCRdb fed the multiplex PCR reads into MiXCR, producing one record per CDR3 protein. The table has 400,000 to 500,000 distinct CDR3 sequences, 14% seen once. The data were also submitted as part of a second study, on T cells in Graves' hyperthyroidism and ophthalmopathy.

Sequenced material: peripheral blood mononuclear cells (PBMCs), taken at new diagnosis, from a patient treated with antithyroid drugs. The receptors here all came from a woman in her fifties or sixties with Graves disease.

This clonotype was counted only a few times. This chain connects TRBV10-3 to TRBJ1-1; D unresolved. V dropped 3 bases and J dropped 8 bases, with 16 bases sitting between them. This CDR3 is 14 amino acids long. Germline-derived CDR1 and CDR2 are ENHRY and SYGVKD. The CDR3, as DNA: TGTGCCATCAGTGAAGTTGGTTTGTCAGCAGAAGCTTTCTTT. This codes for CAISEVGLSAEAFF.

At least ten counts were recorded for this clonotype. The chain carries TRBV18 and TRBJ1-2; no clear D. Looked up from germline, CDR1 is KGHSH and CDR2 is LQKENI. V dropped 8 bases and J dropped 4 bases, with 14 bases sitting between them. The length of the CDR3 is 13 residues. The CDR3 region is CASSPGGSYGYTF. The DNA of the CDR3 is TGTGCCAGCAGCCCCGGAGGAAGCTATGGCTACACCTTC.

The CDR3 is CASSYSGVNEKLFF. The CDR3 coding sequence is TGTGCCAGCAGTTACTCGGGAGTAAATGAAAAACTGTTTTTT. The chain uses TRBV6-5 and TRBJ1-4; D call uncertain. The length of the CDR3 is 14 residues. V was clipped by 0 bases and J by 5 bases, with 7 bases between them. Germline V CDR1 and CDR2: MNHEY, SVGAGI.

For this clonotype: The junction shows a germline mismatch at one end, possibly a read error. The rearrangement links TRBV29-1 to TRBJ1-2; D not resolved. The CDR3 extends over 14 amino acids. CDR1 and CDR2 from the germline V gene are SQVTM and ANQGSEA. Here the CDR3 DNA reads TGTAGCGTTGGAGCTAGGTTAACTAACTATGGCTACACCTTC. Translation: CSVGARLTNYGYTF.

This clonotype came up many times. The chain recombines TRBV28 with TRBJ2-7; 7 nucleotides line up with TRBD1. The CDR3 covers 15 residues. Germline V gives CDR1 MDHEN, CDR2 SYDVKM. V dropped 7 bases and J dropped 2; count of bases not matched to a gene: 11. For the CDR3, the DNA is TGTGCCAGCACCCCAGAGCCACAGGGGACCTACGAGCAGTACTTC. It specifies CASTPEPQGTYEQYF.

This clonotype was counted at least ten times. The chain links TRBV11-2 to TRBJ2-5; the D gene is possibly TRBD2 (6 bases). The CDR3 sequence is 15 residues long. CDR1 SGHAT and CDR2 FQNNGV come from the germline V gene. V lost 1 base and J 0 bases, leaving 9 bases between the germline ends. The CDR3 region is CASSLVGRYQETQYF. The CDR3 coding sequence is TGTGCCAGCAGCTTAGTTGGGAGGTACCAAGAGACCCAGTACTTC.

V and J are TRBV4-1 and TRBJ1-3; TRBD1 matches 7 bases. V gave up 4 bases and J gave up 1 base; unmatched junction bases: 4. The CDR3 consists of 15 residues. Germline V gene data show CDR1 as MGHRA and CDR2 as YSYEKL. In DNA form, the CDR3 reads TGCGCCAGCAGCCGGAAGACAGGGTCTGGAAACACCATATATTTT. The encoded protein is CASSRKTGSGNTIYF.

Regarding this clonotype: A read error may be the cause here, since a much bigger clone is one base away. The chain employs TRBV5-1 and TRBJ2-7, with D perhaps matching TRBD2 (7 bases). V lost 4 bases and J 0 bases, leaving 17 bases between the germline ends. The CDR3 runs to 16 residues. CDR1 SGHRS and CDR2 YFSETQ come from the germline V gene. CDR3 sequence reads: CASSTGGGKSSYEQYF. DNA of the CDR3: TGCGCCAGCAGCACGGGGGGCGGGAAGAGCTCCTACGAGCAGTACTTC.

The chain uses TRBV7-6 and TRBJ1-1, with D possibly being TRBD1 (6 bases). CDR1 and CDR2 (germline): SGHVS, FNYEAQ. V was trimmed by 4 bases and J by 2 bases, leaving 11 bases between them. The CDR3 totals 14 residues. CDR3 amino acids: CASSSDRKNTEAFF. CDR3 nucleotides: TGTGCCAGCAGCTCCGACAGGAAAAACACTGAAGCTTTCTTT.

A note on this clonotype: A read error is possible here, since a much larger clone lies one base away. The CDR3: CASSLTSGRGGSDTRYF. The CDR3 DNA sequence: TGTGCCAGCAGCTTAACTAGCGGGAGGGGGGGTTCAGATACGCGGTATTTT. This chain links TRBV11-2 with TRBJ2-3; 13 bases fit TRBD2. This CDR3 is 17 amino acids long. CDR1 is SGHAT, CDR2 FQNNGV, per germline.

This clonotype was seen many times. V is TRBV20-1 and J is TRBJ2-7; no reliable D call. In germline, CDR1 is DFQATT, CDR2 SNEGSKA (reference sequence). The CDR3 consists of 14 residues. The V gene lost 2 bases and the J gene lost 2 bases, with 13 bases spanning the gap. CDR3 loop: CSARHREKTYEQYF. The CDR3, as DNA: TGCAGTGCTAGACACCGCGAGAAGACCTACGAGCAGTACTTC.

V usage is TRBV19 and J usage is TRBJ2-1, with 10 positions matching TRBD2. V gave up 1 base and J gave up 7 bases; unmatched junction bases: 7. The germline V gene encodes CDR1 LNHDA and CDR2 SQIVND (reference sequence). CDR3 size: 16 residues. DNA of the CDR3: TGTGCCAGTAGTATAGTGTCCCAACTAGCGGGAAATGAGCAGTTCTTC. This encodes CASSIVSQLAGNEQFF.

This clonotype has only a few counts. The chain is built from TRBV9 and TRBJ1-2, with no clear D. The CDR3 contains 12 residues. Trimming left V 0 bases short and J 8 bases short, with 8 bases between. In germline, CDR1 is SGDLS, CDR2 YYNGEE. CDR3 nucleotide sequence: TGTGCCAGCAGCGTAGCCGGTTTGGGCTACACCTTC. As protein: CASSVAGLGYTF.

In this sample, this clonotype turned up many times. CDR3: CASSHPDSDYGYTF. Here the CDR3 DNA reads TGTGCCAGCTCACACCCCGACAGCGACTATGGCTACACCTTC. This rearrangement joins TRBV18 to TRBJ1-2, with D perhaps matching TRBD1 (5 bases). V was trimmed by 4 bases and J by 3 bases, leaving 12 bases between them. This CDR3 comprises 14 residues. Germline V gene lookup returns CDR1 KGHSH and CDR2 LQKENI.

This clonotype was detected only a few times. V usage is TRBV20-1 and J usage is TRBJ2-7, with TRBD1 matching 11 bases. The CDR3 consists of 16 residues. Trimming at V came to 1 base and at J to 5 bases, leaving 10 bases not matched to a gene. The germline CDR1 and CDR2 sequences are DFQATT and SNEGSKA (reference sequence). CDR3 coding DNA: TGCAGTGCTAGAGGGGGTCCGGGACAGGGGGTCCACGAGCAGTACTTC. Its translation is CSARGGPGQGVHEQYF.

This clonotype was counted at least ten times. The chain employs TRBV6-1 and TRBJ2-7, with D possibly called TRBD1 or TRBD2 (5 bases each). The germline V gene has CDR1 MNHNS and CDR2 SASEGT. The CDR3 is 14 residues long. V was trimmed by 5 bases and J by 9 bases, leaving 20 bases between them. CDR3 sequence reads: CASSQVDSIRGQYF. DNA of the CDR3: TGTGCCAGCAGTCAGGTTGACAGTATTCGGGGGCAGTACTTC.